These 27 T cell receptor beta chains share one sample of origin, sequenced in a study of cytomegalovirus exposure and HLA in healthy donors (dated by TCRdb to the late 2010s). Library preparation used the immunoSEQ multiplex PCR assay. For the multiplex PCR, a mixture combining 60 forward primers for TCR Vbeta segments and 13 reverse primers for TCR Jbeta segments was used. The source is immuneACCESS, and TCRdb retained only in-frame sequences with V and J called. Part of the clones is not carried over; for the studies checked, unresolved V genes explain less than half of this, and the remainder is unexplained. This sample is represented by 130,000 to 150,000 clones; about four fifths of them were singletons. The ten largest clonotypes hold 2% to 2.5% of the sample. Sequenced sample: PBMCs. The origin of the receptors is a man under 40 in good health and CMV-seronegative.

V usage is TRBV30 and J usage is TRBJ2-5; D is unresolved. There are 15 residues in the CDR3. Germline CDR1 is GTSNPN and CDR2 is SVGIG (reference sequence). The ends were cut back, 1 base at V and 5 bases at J, with 17 bases in the middle. The CDR3 protein is CAWSAERSRRETQYF. CDR3 bases: TGTGCCTGGAGTGCCGAGCGAAGCCGGCGGGAGACCCAGTACTTC.

V is TRBV6-5 and J is TRBJ2-7; TRBD2 matches 9 bases. The trim removed 2 bases at V and 5 bases at J, leaving 4 bases unmatched. The CDR3 consists of 14 residues. Germline V gives CDR1 MNHEY, CDR2 SVGAGI. Written as DNA, the CDR3 is TGTGCCAGCAGTTACGGGACTAGCTTCCACGAGCAGTACTTC. As protein: CASSYGTSFHEQYF.

CDR3 DNA sequence: TGTGCCAGCAGTTGGACTAGCGGGTGGAACACCGGGGAGCTGTTTTTT. It encodes CASSWTSGWNTGELFF. The chain has TRBV6-5 and TRBJ2-2; TRBD2 matches at 11 bases. The V gene's germline CDR1 is MNHEY and CDR2 SVGAGI. The CDR3 is 16 residues long. After removal of 4 bases from V and 1 base from J, the junction contained 2 bases not matched to a gene.

This chain connects TRBV4-1 to TRBJ1-2; 7 bases match TRBD1. This CDR3 is 17 amino acids long. The J segment lost 0 bases and the V segment lost 1 base, leaving 8 bases of the junction unmatched. The germline CDR1 and CDR2 sequences are MGHRA and YSYEKL. CDR3 region: CASSQVGDSETNYGYTF. The CDR3, as DNA: TGCGCCAGCAGCCAAGTAGGGGACAGTGAAACTAACTATGGCTACACCTTC.

The V gene is TRBV6-6, the J gene TRBJ1-5, with D tentatively TRBD1 (5 bases). The CDR3 is 13 residues long. Trimming took 10 bases from V and 0 from J, leaving 10 bases between them. Per the germline V gene, CDR1 is MNHNY and CDR2 is SVGAGI (reference sequence). CDR3 sequence reads: CATETVSNQPQHF. CDR3 bases: TGTGCCACCGAGACAGTTAGCAATCAGCCCCAGCATTTT.

The chain combines TRBV6-1 with TRBJ2-5, with 13 positions matching TRBD2. Germline V CDR1 and CDR2: MNHNS, SASEGT. The V gene end was trimmed by 10 bases and the J gene end by 1 base; junction bases not matched to a gene: 3. CDR3 size: 14 residues. The CDR3 is CATGTSGIQETQYF. DNA for the CDR3: TGTGCCACCGGGACTAGCGGGATCCAAGAGACCCAGTACTTC.

The rearrangement links TRBV19 to TRBJ1-2; 7 bases map to TRBD1. V was pared by 4 bases and J by 4 bases, with 6 bases of the junction left unmatched. Looked up from germline, CDR1 is LNHDA and CDR2 is SQIVND (reference sequence). The CDR3 contains 14 residues. CDR3 residues: CASSTGDRSYGYTF. The CDR3 nucleotides read TGTGCCAGTAGTACGGGGGACAGATCCTATGGCTACACCTTC. The whole variable domain, filled in from reference TRBV19 and TRBJ1-2, reads DGGITQSPKYLFRKEGQNVTLSCEQNLNHDAMYWYRQDPGQGLRLIYYSQIVNDFQKGDIAEGYSVSREKKESFPLTVTSAQKNPTAFYLCASSTGDRSYGYTFGSGTRLTVV.

The CDR3 DNA follows: TGTGCCAGGAAGAACAGGGCTCCAGATACGCAGTATTTT. Residues: CARKNRAPDTQYF. The chain carries TRBV7-9 and TRBJ2-3; perhaps TRBD1 as D (6 bases). The V gene lost 9 bases and the J gene lost 4 bases, with 14 bases spanning the gap. The CDR3 sequence is 13 residues long. CDR1 SEHNR and CDR2 FQNEAQ come from the germline V gene (reference sequence).

The rearrangement links TRBV5-1 to TRBJ1-1; 8 bases are a match to TRBD1. Germline assignment: CDR1 SGHRS and CDR2 YFSETQ. The CDR3 length is 15 residues. V lost 4 bases to trimming and J lost 5 bases; unmatched junction nucleotides: 10. CDR3 sequence: CASSPGQGGRTEAFF. CDR3 in DNA: TGCGCCAGCAGCCCCGGACAGGGTGGGAGGACTGAAGCTTTCTTT.

The gene calls are TRBV18 and TRBJ2-5; TRBD2 might be the D (6 bases). V was clipped by 0 bases and J by 4 bases, with 9 bases between them. Germline V gives CDR1 KGHSH, CDR2 LQKENI. The CDR3 length is 14 residues. The CDR3: CASSPPNGGETQYF. The CDR3 DNA reads TGTGCCAGCTCACCACCGAACGGGGGAGAGACCCAGTACTTC.

This clone was counted only a few times. The V call is TRBV7-8, the J call TRBJ1-5; D is ambiguous. Deletions cut 5 bases from V and 5 bases from J, with 10 bases between. Looked up from germline, CDR1 is SGHVS and CDR2 is FQNEAQ. The CDR3 totals 13 residues. The CDR3 DNA reads TGTGCCAGCAGCGGTGACTACCATCAGCCCCAGCATTTT. Translation: CASSGDYHQPQHF.

The chain joins TRBV29-1 to TRBJ1-2; D gene unclear. The CDR3 has 15 amino acids. The ends were cut back, 3 bases at V and 8 bases at J, with 22 bases in the middle. Looked up from germline, CDR1 is SQVTM and CDR2 is ANQGSEA. The CDR3, as DNA: TGCAGCGTTGATCTTTGGCTGGCCGAAAACGGGGGCTACACCTTC. Protein: CSVDLWLAENGGYTF.

V is TRBV7-8 and J is TRBJ2-7; a weak D match, TRBD1 (6 bases). The CDR3 extends over 16 amino acids. Germline V gene data show CDR1 as SGHVS and CDR2 as FQNEAQ. Trimming took 5 bases from V and 2 from J, leaving 19 bases between them. The CDR3 protein is CASSQGSWGNTYEQYF. The CDR3 DNA is TGTGCCAGCAGCCAGGGGTCATGGGGGAATACCTACGAGCAGTACTTC.

The V and J genes are TRBV18 and TRBJ2-3; D uncertain. Trimming took 3 bases from V and 3 from J, leaving 7 bases between them. The CDR3 contains 13 residues. The V gene's germline CDR1 is KGHSH and CDR2 LQKENI. The CDR3 nucleotides are TGTGCCAGCTCACCTACAGTTACAGATACGCAGTATTTT. Its translation is CASSPTVTDTQYF.

V usage is TRBV19 and J usage is TRBJ2-2; D possibly corresponds to TRBD1 (6 bases). Germline V lookup: CDR1 LNHDA, CDR2 SQIVND (reference sequence). The CDR3 runs to 16 residues. Trimming cost V 1 base and J 5 bases, with 14 bases left between them. The CDR3 is CASSIVKGVKTGELFF. CDR3 nucleotides: TGTGCCAGTAGTATAGTGAAGGGGGTAAAGACCGGGGAGCTGTTTTTT.

The chain uses TRBV28 and TRBJ2-7; D possibly corresponds to TRBD2 (5 bases). CDR1 and CDR2 (germline): MDHEN, SYDVKM. V lost 3 bases and J lost 1, with 10 bases in between. The CDR3 has 14 residues. This chain's CDR3 is CASSFPPGSYEQYF. The DNA for the CDR3 is TGTGCCAGCAGTTTCCCCCCGGGATCCTACGAGCAGTACTTC.

V and J are TRBV7-6 and TRBJ2-3; 9 bases align to TRBD2. The V gene's germline CDR1 is SGHVS and CDR2 FNYEAQ. The V and J ends lost 2 bases and 3 bases, in that order; junction bases with no gene match: 3. The CDR3 loop spans 15 amino acids. The CDR3 region is CASSLKAGGTDTQYF. In DNA, the CDR3 is TGTGCCAGCAGCTTAAAAGCGGGGGGTACAGATACGCAGTATTTT.

On this clone itself: Other DNA sequences in the sample encode the same CDR3. The chain uses TRBV7-9 and TRBJ1-2; D remains unclear. CDR3 length equals 15 residues. Trimming pared 1 base from V and 2 bases from J, leaving 11 bases between. Germline V lookup: CDR1 SEHNR, CDR2 FQNEAQ (reference sequence). This chain's CDR3 is CASSLGPGRNYGYTF. The CDR3 region has the DNA TGTGCCAGCAGCTTAGGTCCGGGTCGCAACTATGGCTACACCTTC.

The chain is built from TRBV28 and TRBJ1-1; D ambiguous. The V end was cut by 2 bases, the J end by 1 base, with 8 bases between. The length of the CDR3 is 14 residues. CDR1 is MDHEN, CDR2 SYDVKM, per germline. The CDR3: CASSLPSGNTEAFF. CDR3 DNA sequence: TGTGCCAGCAGTTTACCTTCAGGGAACACTGAAGCTTTCTTT.

As concerns this clone: Other DNA sequences from this sample encode an identical CDR3 as well. V gene TRBV5-1 combines with J gene TRBJ1-2, with 7 bases identical to TRBD1. J was trimmed by 2 bases and V by 4 bases; bases with no gene match: 5. Per the germline V gene, CDR1 is SGHRS and CDR2 is YFSETQ. CDR3 length: 14 residues. The CDR3 sequence: CASSPGQTNYGYTF. In DNA form, the CDR3 reads TGCGCCAGCAGCCCGGGACAGACCAACTATGGCTACACCTTC. The full variable domain, its missing parts supplied by reference TRBV5-1 and TRBJ1-2, is KAGVTQTPRYLIKTRGQQVTLSCSPISGHRSVSWYQQTPGQGLQFLFEYFSETQRNKGNFPGRFSGRQFSNSRSEMNVSTLELGDSALYLCASSPGQTNYGYTFGSGTRLTVV.

The chain combines TRBV4-1 with TRBJ2-7; the match to TRBD2 covers 14 bases. There are 17 residues in the CDR3. After removal of 2 bases from V and 6 bases from J, the junction contained 9 bases not matched to a gene. The germline V gene encodes CDR1 MGHRA and CDR2 YSYEKL. CDR3 in amino acids: CASSQRYGTSGSLEQYF. CDR3 nucleotide sequence: TGCGCCAGCAGCCAAAGATATGGGACTAGCGGGAGTCTCGAGCAGTACTTC.

This clone was seen just once. This chain joins TRBV29-1 and TRBJ1-2, with TRBD1 matching over 10 bases. The CDR3 consists of 17 residues. Germline loops: CDR1 SQVTM, CDR2 ANQGSEA. The junction had 16 bases not matched to a gene; V was cut back by 3 bases and J by 6 bases. As DNA, the CDR3 is TGCAGCGTTGAGGGGACAGGGGAGGCCCTACTTCAGGATGGCTACACCTTC. This encodes CSVEGTGEALLQDGYTF.

The gene calls are TRBV4-1 and TRBJ2-7; D may be TRBD2 (6 bases). V was trimmed by 5 bases and J by 2 bases, leaving 25 bases between them. CDR1 is MGHRA, CDR2 YSYEKL, per germline. The CDR3 runs 18 residues. The CDR3 here is CASSLLPLSGVAAYEQYF. The CDR3 DNA reads as TGCGCCAGCAGCTTACTGCCTCTCTCGGGGGTAGCTGCCTACGAGCAGTACTTC.

The V and J genes are TRBV2 and TRBJ1-1; 9 bases line up with TRBD1. Germline trimming cut 6 bases from V and 10 bases from J; bases unmatched to any gene: 12. The CDR3 covers 14 residues. Germline CDR1 SNHLY, CDR2 FYNNEI. The CDR3 region is CASSGRTGGGPAFF. DNA of the CDR3: TGTGCCAGCAGCGGTCGAACAGGGGGCGGGCCAGCTTTCTTT.

This rearrangement joins TRBV28 to TRBJ2-7; 7 bases agree with TRBD1. V shed 6 bases and J 3 bases; nucleotides not matched to a gene: 8. Germline V gene data show CDR1 as MDHEN and CDR2 as SYDVKM. The CDR3 covers 14 residues. The CDR3 DNA follows: TGTGCCAGCAGCTCGGGACAGCGAAACTACGAGCAGTACTTC. Its translation: CASSSGQRNYEQYF.

The chain links TRBV27 to TRBJ2-7, with a possible D match to TRBD1 (6 bases). The V gene's germline CDR1 is MNHEY and CDR2 SMNVEV (reference sequence). The V and J ends lost 5 bases and 9 bases respectively, with 20 bases between them. The CDR3 runs 14 residues. The CDR3 nucleotides read TGTGCCAGCAGTCCAAGGGGGAATGGAGGCAGGCAGTACTTC. Protein: CASSPRGNGGRQYF.

The chain links TRBV27 to TRBJ2-7; D may be TRBD2 (7 bases). This CDR3 is built from 14 residues. V lost 3 bases to trimming and J lost 3 bases, with 12 bases between them. Germline lookup yields CDR1 MNHEY and CDR2 SMNVEV (reference sequence). CDR3 sequence: CASSFEGGIYEQYF. CDR3 DNA sequence: TGTGCCAGCAGTTTTGAGGGGGGGATCTACGAGCAGTACTTC.